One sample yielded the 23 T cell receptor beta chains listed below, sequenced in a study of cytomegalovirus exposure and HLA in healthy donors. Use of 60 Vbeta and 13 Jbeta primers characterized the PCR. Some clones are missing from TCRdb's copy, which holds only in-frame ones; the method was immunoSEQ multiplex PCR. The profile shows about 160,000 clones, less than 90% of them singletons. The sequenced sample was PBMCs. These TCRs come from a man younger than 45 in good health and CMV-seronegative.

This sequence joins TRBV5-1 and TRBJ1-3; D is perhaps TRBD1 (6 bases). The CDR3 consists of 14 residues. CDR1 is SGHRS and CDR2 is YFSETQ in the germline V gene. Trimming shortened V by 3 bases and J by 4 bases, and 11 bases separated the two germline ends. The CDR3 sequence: CASSSDSPGNTIYF. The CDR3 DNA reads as TGCGCCAGCAGCTCGGACAGCCCAGGAAACACCATATATTTT.

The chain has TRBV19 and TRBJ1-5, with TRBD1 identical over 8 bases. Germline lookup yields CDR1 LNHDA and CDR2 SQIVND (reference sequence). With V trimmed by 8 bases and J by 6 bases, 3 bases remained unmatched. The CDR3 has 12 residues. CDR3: CASRQGSQPQHF. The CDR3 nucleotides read TGTGCCAGTCGACAGGGGAGTCAGCCCCAGCATTTT.

The CDR3: CASSIRGSGYTF. DNA for the CDR3: TGTGCCAGTAGTATACGGGGGTCGGGCTACACCTTC. This sequence joins TRBV19 and TRBJ1-2; possibly TRBD1 for D (5 bases). V was cut by 2 bases and J by 8 bases, with 9 bases left in between. There are 12 residues in the CDR3. Germline-derived CDR1 and CDR2 are LNHDA and SQIVND (reference sequence).

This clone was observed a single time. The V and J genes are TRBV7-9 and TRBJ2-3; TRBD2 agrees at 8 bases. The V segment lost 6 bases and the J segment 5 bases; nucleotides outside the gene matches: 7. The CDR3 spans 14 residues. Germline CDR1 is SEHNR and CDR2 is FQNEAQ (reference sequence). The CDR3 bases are TGTGCCAGCAGGTGGACTAGCCTCGGAGATACGCAGTATTTT. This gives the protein CASRWTSLGDTQYF.

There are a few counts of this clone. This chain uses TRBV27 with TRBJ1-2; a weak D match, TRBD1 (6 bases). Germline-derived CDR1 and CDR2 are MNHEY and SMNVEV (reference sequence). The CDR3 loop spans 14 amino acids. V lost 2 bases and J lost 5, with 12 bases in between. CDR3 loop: CASSLQGFGYGYTF. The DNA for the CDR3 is TGTGCCAGCAGTTTACAGGGGTTCGGTTATGGCTACACCTTC.

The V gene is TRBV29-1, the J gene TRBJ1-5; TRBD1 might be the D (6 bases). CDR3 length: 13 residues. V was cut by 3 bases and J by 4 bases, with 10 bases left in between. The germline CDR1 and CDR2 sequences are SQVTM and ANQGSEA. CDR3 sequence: CSVDTGLNQPQHF. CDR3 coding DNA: TGCAGCGTTGATACAGGGCTTAATCAGCCCCAGCATTTT.

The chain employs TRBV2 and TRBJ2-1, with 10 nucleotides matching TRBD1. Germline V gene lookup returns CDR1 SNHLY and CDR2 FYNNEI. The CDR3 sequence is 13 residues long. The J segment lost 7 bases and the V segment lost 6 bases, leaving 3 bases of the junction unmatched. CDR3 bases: TGTGCCAGCAGGGACAGGGGGAAAAATGAGCAGTTCTTC. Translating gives CASRDRGKNEQFF.

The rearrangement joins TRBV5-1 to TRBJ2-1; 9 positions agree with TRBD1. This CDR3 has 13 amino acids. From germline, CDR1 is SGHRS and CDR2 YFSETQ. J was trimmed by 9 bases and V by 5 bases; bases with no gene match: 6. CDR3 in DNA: TGCGCCAGCAGTGACAGGGGGGACGGTGAGCAGTTCTTC. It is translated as CASSDRGDGEQFF.

The CDR3 is CASSLAPGLAGGNEQFF. CDR3 bases: TGCGCCAGCAGCTTGGCCCCGGGACTAGCGGGGGGGAATGAGCAGTTCTTC. The chain carries TRBV5-1 and TRBJ2-1, with 16 bases fitting TRBD2. V lost 0 bases, J lost 7 bases, and 4 bases stayed unmatched. CDR1 and CDR2 from the germline V gene are SGHRS and YFSETQ. This CDR3 has 17 amino acids.

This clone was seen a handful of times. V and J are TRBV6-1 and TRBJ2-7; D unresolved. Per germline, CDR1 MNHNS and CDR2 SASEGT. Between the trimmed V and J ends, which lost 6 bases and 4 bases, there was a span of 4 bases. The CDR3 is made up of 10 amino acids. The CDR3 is CASSNYEQYF. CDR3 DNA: TGTGCCAGCAGCAATTACGAGCAGTACTTC.

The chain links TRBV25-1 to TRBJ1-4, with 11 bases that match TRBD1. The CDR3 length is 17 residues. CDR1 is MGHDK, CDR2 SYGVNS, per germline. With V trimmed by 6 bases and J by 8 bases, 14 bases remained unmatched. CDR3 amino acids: CASRSRDRGDFREKLFF. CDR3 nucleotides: TGTGCCAGCAGATCCCGGGACAGGGGGGATTTCCGGGAAAAACTGTTTTTT.

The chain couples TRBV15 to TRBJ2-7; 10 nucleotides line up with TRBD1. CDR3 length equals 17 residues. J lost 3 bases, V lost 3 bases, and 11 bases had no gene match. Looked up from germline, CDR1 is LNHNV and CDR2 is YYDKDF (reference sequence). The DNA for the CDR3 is TGTGCCACCAGCAGCCTACTTGGGGGGGACAGGGGCTACGAGCAGTACTTC. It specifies CATSSLLGGDRGYEQYF.

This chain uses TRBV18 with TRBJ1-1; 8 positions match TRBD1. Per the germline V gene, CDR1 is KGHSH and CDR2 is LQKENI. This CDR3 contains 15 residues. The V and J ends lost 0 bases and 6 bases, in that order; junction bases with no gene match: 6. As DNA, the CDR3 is TGTGCCAGCTCACCACCGGACAGGGTGGTTGCTGAAGCTTTCTTT. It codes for CASSPPDRVVAEAFF.

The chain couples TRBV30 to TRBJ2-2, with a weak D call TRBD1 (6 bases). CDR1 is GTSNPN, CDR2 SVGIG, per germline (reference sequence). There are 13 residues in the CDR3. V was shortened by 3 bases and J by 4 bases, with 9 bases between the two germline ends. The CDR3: CAWSGQSTGELFF. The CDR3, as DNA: TGTGCCTGGAGCGGACAGAGCACCGGGGAGCTGTTTTTT.

CDR3 in DNA: TGTGCCAGCAGTGAAATCCCTTACGAGCAGTACTTC. As protein: CASSEIPYEQYF. This rearrangement joins TRBV6-1 to TRBJ2-5, with unresolved D. The DNA end is a closer match to TRBJ2-7, so the J assignment may be wrong. The CDR3 length is 12 residues. Germline CDR1 and CDR2: MNHNS and SASEGT.

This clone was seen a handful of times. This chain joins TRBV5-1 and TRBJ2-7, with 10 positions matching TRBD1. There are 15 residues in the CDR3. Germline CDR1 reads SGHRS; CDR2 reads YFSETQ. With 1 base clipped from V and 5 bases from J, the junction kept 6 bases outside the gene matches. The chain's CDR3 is CASSLTGQGDNEQYF. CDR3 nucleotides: TGCGCCAGCAGCTTGACTGGACAGGGGGACAACGAGCAGTACTTC. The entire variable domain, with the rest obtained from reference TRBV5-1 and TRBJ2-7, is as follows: KAGVTQTPRYLIKTRGQQVTLSCSPISGHRSVSWYQQTPGQGLQFLFEYFSETQRNKGNFPGRFSGRQFSNSRSEMNVSTLELGDSALYLCASSLTGQGDNEQYFGPGTRLTVT.

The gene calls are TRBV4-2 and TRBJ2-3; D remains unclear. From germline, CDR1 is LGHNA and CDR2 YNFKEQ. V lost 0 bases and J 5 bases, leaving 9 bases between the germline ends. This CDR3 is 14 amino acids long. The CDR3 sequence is CASSQDNSLDTQYF. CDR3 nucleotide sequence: TGTGCCAGCAGCCAAGATAACAGCTTAGATACGCAGTATTTT.

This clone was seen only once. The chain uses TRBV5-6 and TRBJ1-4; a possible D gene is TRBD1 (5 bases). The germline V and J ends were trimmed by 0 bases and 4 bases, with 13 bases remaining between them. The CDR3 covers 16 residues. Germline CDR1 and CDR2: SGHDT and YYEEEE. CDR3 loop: CASSLAGQGLNEKLFF. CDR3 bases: TGTGCCAGCAGCTTGGCGGGTCAGGGACTTAATGAAAAACTGTTTTTT.

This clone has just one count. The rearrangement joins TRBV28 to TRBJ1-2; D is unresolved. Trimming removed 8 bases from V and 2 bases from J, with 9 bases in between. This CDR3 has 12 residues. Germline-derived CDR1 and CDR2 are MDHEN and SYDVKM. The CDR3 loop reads CASARWNYGYTF. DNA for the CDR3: TGTGCCAGCGCACGGTGGAACTATGGCTACACCTTC.

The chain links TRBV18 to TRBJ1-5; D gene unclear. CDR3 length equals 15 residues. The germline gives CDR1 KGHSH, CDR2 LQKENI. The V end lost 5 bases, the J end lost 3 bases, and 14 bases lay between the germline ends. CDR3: CASSSTNGDNQPQHF. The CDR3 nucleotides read TGTGCCAGCTCATCAACGAACGGAGACAATCAGCCCCAGCATTTT.

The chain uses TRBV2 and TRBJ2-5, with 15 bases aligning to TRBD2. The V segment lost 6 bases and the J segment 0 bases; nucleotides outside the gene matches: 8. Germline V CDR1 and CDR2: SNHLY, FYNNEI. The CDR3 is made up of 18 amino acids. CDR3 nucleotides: TGTGCCAGCAGAGAGGGACTAGCGGGAGGACCGTACCAAGAGACCCAGTACTTC. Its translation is CASREGLAGGPYQETQYF.

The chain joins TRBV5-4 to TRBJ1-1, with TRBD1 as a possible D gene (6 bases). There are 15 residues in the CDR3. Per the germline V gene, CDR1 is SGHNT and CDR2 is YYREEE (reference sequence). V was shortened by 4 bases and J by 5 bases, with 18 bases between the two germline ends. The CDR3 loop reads CASSPRGGLLTEAFF. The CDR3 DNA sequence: TGTGCCAGCAGCCCACGGGGGGGCTTGTTAACTGAAGCTTTCTTT.

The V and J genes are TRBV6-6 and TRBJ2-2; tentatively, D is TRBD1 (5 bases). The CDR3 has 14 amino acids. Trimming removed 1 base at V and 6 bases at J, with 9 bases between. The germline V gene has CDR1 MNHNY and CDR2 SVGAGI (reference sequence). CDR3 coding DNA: TGTGCCAGCAGTTACTTAGCAGGGTCCGGGGAGCTGTTTTTT. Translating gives CASSYLAGSGELFF.